This is a list of T cell receptor beta chains from one sample in a study of OX40 agonist ivuxolimab in advanced cancers. TCRdb's table, derived via immunoSEQ multiplex PCR, lists solely in-frame clones and lacks some. The sample includes about 80,000 clones, approximately 84% of them seen just once. Sample: CD4+ or CD8+ T cells sorted from blood, taken in a trial of the OX40 agonist ivuxolimab. The receptors were gathered from an adult with an advanced solid tumor such as melanoma, head and neck, liver or kidney cancer. The CDR3 runs from the conserved cysteine through the conserved F or W. Fields, in order: J gene, V gene, CDR3 protein.

TRBJ1-1 TRBV9 CASSATRDLNTEAFF
TRBJ2-1 TRBV2 CASSDSGSSYNEQFF
TRBJ2-7 TRBV7-8 CASSLKFEDRILLEYF
TRBJ2-1 TRBV11-2 CASSPIGLAGVLSFF
TRBJ1-2 TRBV10-1 CASNPGREADGYTF
TRBJ2-3 TRBV29-1 CSVDMGGTSTDTQYF
TRBJ1-5 TRBV7-9 CASSLGTGTHQPQHF
TRBJ2-3 TRBV11-2 CASSLAVRGASTDTQYF
TRBJ2-7 TRBV5-4 CASSLAGAMGYEQYF
TRBJ2-5 TRBV18 CASSPGVAETQYF
TRBJ2-5 TRBV6-6 CASSFTGDATQYF
TRBJ2-2 TRBV4-1 CASSQTGTGNTGELFF
TRBJ1-1 TRBV15 CATSRDGAATEAFF
TRBJ2-3 TRBV29-1 CSAGGVGMGTDTQYF
TRBJ2-7 TRBV7-6 CASSLGAGTSGWGYEQYF
TRBJ2-1 TRBV6-1 CASSEAGQNNEQFF
TRBJ1-5 TRBV5-1 CASSLAEDQPQHF
TRBJ1-3 TRBV5-1 CASSLRSGNTIYF
TRBJ1-1 TRBV7-9 CASRPNRGGNTEAFF
TRBJ1-1 TRBV6-1 CASRDTGTSNTEAFF
TRBJ2-2 TRBV28 CASSLAGGAQTGELFF
TRBJ2-7 TRBV18 CASLSQGSYEQYF
TRBJ2-3 TRBV7-2 CASSFGGSTDTQYF
TRBJ2-2 TRBV19 CASSALVVLNTGELFF
TRBJ2-1 TRBV23-1 CASSPPPPRQDRLYNEQFF
TRBJ1-4 TRBV5-7 CASSLVPWGTNEKLFF
TRBJ1-5 TRBV28 CASSFLRQPQHF
TRBJ2-7 TRBV10-3 CAISDGWDSSYEQYF
TRBJ2-5 TRBV27 CASSFSFGTGRGETQYF
TRBJ1-5 TRBV9 CASSVDSYNQPQHF
TRBJ1-5 TRBV5-4 CASSLENQPQHF
TRBJ1-2 TRBV6-5 CASTTGGEGYGYTF